Presented here are 10 T cell receptor beta chains from one specimen sequenced in a study of T cells in Graves' hyperthyroidism and ophthalmopathy. TCR beta CDR3 sequences were amplified from RNA transcripts. Primed by the HTBI set, a first-round RT-PCR was run on the TCR CDR3. TCRdb processed the multiplex PCR reads anew with MiXCR; each CDR3 protein has one entry. The sample lists some 690,000 distinct CDR3 sequences, around 15% occurring once. Sequenced: blood. The receptors were gathered from a man in his forties or fifties with Graves' hyperthyroidism.

This clonotype was found many times. The genes are TRBV27 and TRBJ1-2; 7 bases are a match to TRBD1. There are 14 residues in the CDR3. Germline-derived CDR1 and CDR2 are MNHEY and SMNVEV (reference sequence). V lost 7 bases to trimming and J lost 5 bases; unmatched junction nucleotides: 10. CDR3 loop: CASKITGDSYGYTF. CDR3 nucleotides: TGTGCCAGCAAAATTACAGGGGACTCTTATGGCTACACCTTC.

The sample holds many counts of this clonotype. The V gene is TRBV25-1, the J gene TRBJ1-2, with a tentative D call TRBD1 (6 bases). The CDR3 loop spans 16 amino acids. V was clipped by 1 base and J by 4 bases, with 16 bases between them. CDR1 is MGHDK, CDR2 SYGVNS, per germline. The CDR3 sequence: CASSELGSGETYGYTF. CDR3 sequence (DNA): TGTGCCAGCAGTGAATTGGGGTCAGGGGAGACCTATGGCTACACCTTC.

There are many counts of this clonotype. This chain uses TRBV30 with TRBJ2-7; weak D call: TRBD2 (5 bases). The CDR3 has 13 amino acids. The germline V gene encodes CDR1 GTSNPN and CDR2 SVGIG (reference sequence). V gave up 2 bases and J gave up 8 bases, with 16 bases separating them. CDR3 amino acids: CAWSTGGGRQQYF. CDR3 sequence (DNA): TGTGCCTGGAGTACCGGAGGCGGCAGGCAGCAGTACTTC.

Note on this clonotype: One end of the junction fails to match germline, which may point to a read error. V is TRBV5-1 and J is TRBJ2-3; 7 bases are shared with TRBD2. The germline CDR1 and CDR2 sequences are SGHRS and YFSETQ. The CDR3 has 17 amino acids. The chain's CDR3 is CASNIPSGGSRTDTQYF. The CDR3 nucleotides are TGTGCCAGCAACATCCCTTCGGGCGGGAGTCGGACAGATACGCAGTATTTT.

Ten or more counts support this clonotype. This sequence joins TRBV7-3 and TRBJ2-2, with 7 bases fitting TRBD1. The CDR3 totals 15 residues. V was clipped by 1 base and J by 7 bases; unmatched bases: 6. Germline CDR1 SGHTA, CDR2 FQGTGA. This chain's CDR3 is CASSLNSQGHGELFF. The DNA of the CDR3 is TGTGCCAGCAGCTTAAATTCACAGGGGCACGGGGAGCTGTTTTTT.

This clonotype turned up a few times. The J gene is TRBJ1-2, the V gene TRBV28; 7 nucleotides align to TRBD1. The CDR3 length is 13 residues. V gave up 6 bases and J gave up 4 bases; unmatched junction bases: 5. Germline CDR1 and CDR2: MDHEN and SYDVKM. The CDR3 loop is CASRGQPFYGYTF. The DNA for the CDR3 is TGTGCCAGCAGGGGACAGCCGTTCTATGGCTACACCTTC.

This clonotype was observed a few times. Sequence at one end of the junction differs from germline and may be a read error. DNA of the CDR3: TGTGCCAGCACGGGCGGGGCTTCCTTCGAGCAGTACTTC. This sequence encodes CASTGGASFEQYF. This chain uses TRBV28 with TRBJ2-7; maybe TRBD2 (6 bases). Germline-derived CDR1 and CDR2 are MDHEN and SYDVKM. This CDR3 is built from 13 residues.

This clonotype has ten or more counts. The chain combines TRBV10-3 with TRBJ2-3; 13 nucleotides agree with TRBD2. The CDR3 loop spans 15 amino acids. V was clipped by 10 bases and J by 3 bases; unmatched bases: 7. The germline V gene has CDR1 ENHRY and CDR2 SYGVKD. CDR3 sequence (DNA): TGTGCCAGCCGGACTAGCGGGAGACTAACAGATACGCAGTATTTT. Translation: CASRTSGRLTDTQYF.

This clonotype was found many times. The rearrangement links TRBV29-1 to TRBJ1-4, with D perhaps TRBD1 (5 bases). CDR3 size: 14 residues. V was trimmed by 4 bases and J by 8 bases, leaving 17 bases between them. Germline CDR1 and CDR2: SQVTM and ANQGSEA. The CDR3 here is CSVGTDLWDEKLFF. The DNA of the CDR3 is TGCAGCGTTGGGACCGATCTTTGGGACGAAAAACTGTTTTTT.

As to this clonotype: A much bigger clone sits one base away, suggesting this may be a read error. V usage is TRBV28 and J usage is TRBJ1-2; 8 bases are shared with TRBD1. In germline, CDR1 is MDHEN, CDR2 SYDVKM. The CDR3 is made up of 12 amino acids. The CDR3 reads CVSSGQGGGYTF. In nucleotides, the CDR3 is TGTGTCAGCAGTGGACAGGGTGGGGGCTACACCTTC.